What follows are 5 T cell receptor beta chains derived from one specimen sequenced in a study of naive and memory T cell subsets. For blood and skin samples, reverse transcription used TCR alpha and beta constant primers. MiXCR was run by TCRdb on the UMI-ligation and nested PCR reads, yielding one entry per CDR3 protein. The table records fewer than 20,000 distinct CDR3 sequences, 8.5% to 10% of them present only once. This sample's treatment: skin biopsy from PPD injection site in Mantoux-positive individual. Input was roughly 1 to 1,100 ng of DNase-treated total RNA without cell sorting. Specimen: skin, collected from a tuberculin skin test site. The receptors were gathered from an adult in good health.

The J gene is TRBJ1-4, the V gene TRBV20-1, with D unresolved. The V gene lost 1 base and the J gene lost 7 bases, with 16 bases spanning the gap. Germline lookup yields CDR1 DFQATT and CDR2 SNEGSKA (reference sequence). The CDR3 is made up of 15 amino acids. Written as DNA, the CDR3 is TGCAGTGCTAGAGGCCCTAAAAAAGTTCGTGAAAAACTGTTTTTT. Its protein is CSARGPKKVREKLFF.

The chain couples TRBV6-2 or TRBV6-3 to TRBJ2-5; 7 bases fit TRBD2. Germline values: CDR1 MNHEY, CDR2 SVGEGT. The CDR3 sequence is 15 residues long. The ends lost 6 bases at V and 2 bases at J; junction bases unmatched: 9. In DNA, the CDR3 is TGTGCCAGCAGCACACCGAGGGGAGGGCAAGAGACCCAGTACTTC. Its translation: CASSTPRGGQETQYF.

This clonotype occurred many times. This chain joins TRBV28 and TRBJ2-3, with 9 bases that match TRBD2. The CDR3 sequence is 15 residues long. The germline CDR1 and CDR2 sequences are MDHEN and SYDVKM. V lost 3 bases, J lost 3 bases, and 4 bases stayed unmatched. For the CDR3, the DNA is TGTGCCAGCAGTTTCGGGCGGGAGGGGACAGATACGCAGTATTTT. Protein: CASSFGREGTDTQYF.

The V gene is TRBV7-8, the J gene TRBJ2-4; TRBD1 or TRBD2 may be the D gene (6 bases each). This CDR3 has 16 residues. Germline CDR1 SGHVS, CDR2 FQNEAQ. Trimming shortened V by 2 bases and J by 0 bases, and 11 bases separated the two germline ends. DNA of the CDR3: TGTGCCAGCAGCTTATGGGGGGCCTCAGCCAAAAACATTCAGTACTTC. This encodes CASSLWGASAKNIQYF. Drawing the rest from reference TRBV7-8 and TRBJ2-4, the complete variable domain is GAGVSQSPRYKVAKRGQDVALRCDPISGHVSLFWYQQALGQGPEFLTYFQNEAQLDKSGLPSDRFFAERPEGSVSTLKIQRTQQEDSAVYLCASSLWGASAKNIQYFGAGTRLSVL.

This clonotype was detected ten times or more. The V call is TRBV29-1, the J call TRBJ1-2; maybe TRBD1 (6 bases). V gave up 5 bases and J gave up 0 bases, with 16 bases separating them. Germline assignment: CDR1 SQVTM and CDR2 ANQGSEA. The CDR3 loop spans 15 amino acids. The CDR3 region is CSVSRVGTTNYGYTF. CDR3 coding DNA: TGCAGCGTTTCCAGGGTGGGGACAACTAACTATGGCTACACCTTC.